The entry below gives a single TCR beta chain sequence along with its context. These data belong to a study of cytomegalovirus exposure and HLA in healthy donors. CDR3 length: 15 amino acids. Trimming took off 3 bases at V and 1 base at J, with 11 bases between the two ends. Looked up from germline, CDR1 is SGHRS and CDR2 is YFSETQ. Participants comprised healthy donors of bone marrow. In the PCR, 60 Vbeta and 13 Jbeta primers were used. TCRdb's table, derived via immunoSEQ multiplex PCR, lists solely in-frame clones and lacks some. The table includes 70,000 to 95,000 clones, 70% to 80% detected once. The V and J genes are TRBV5-1 and TRBJ2-1, with a tentative D call TRBD1 (6 bases). The TCR originated in a man aged 45-65 years in good health and CMV-seronegative. The sequencing sample was made of PBMCs. The DNA of the CDR3 is TGCGCCAGCAGCTACACAGGGAGATCCTACAATGAGCAGTTCTTC. It specifies CASSYTGRSYNEQFF.